The entry below gives a single T cell receptor beta chain sequence along with its context. No antigen is known for it. The data stem from a study of radiotherapy plus CTLA-4 blockade in lung cancer. At the level of the study: Disease control was present in 30% to 35% of patients, and objective responses in 18%.

The CDR3 has 18 amino acids. Germline V gives CDR1 SGHAT, CDR2 FQNNGV. Alongside CTLA-4 blockade with ipilimumab, patients with chemo-refractory metastatic non-small-cell lung cancer received focal radiation. Some clones are missing from TCRdb's copy, which holds only in-frame ones; the method was immunoSEQ multiplex PCR. The table shows 40,000 to 45,000 clones, with approximately 67% occurring only once. Study-wide results and limits: How blood T cell clones changed early, along with interferon-beta, reportedly forecast response best. Subsequent to radiotherapy plus ipilimumab, tumor-derived TCR clones underwent expansion in blood.

This specimen consisted of peripheral blood, obtained from a patient treated with radiotherapy plus ipilimumab. The gene calls are TRBV11-2 and TRBJ2-5, with 8 positions matching TRBD1. The end of the DNA aligns better with TRBJ2-7, so the J call may be wrong. The clonotype was recovered from a human donor with non-small cell lung cancer who had a partial response to radiotherapy plus ipilimumab. This chain's CDR3 is CASSLVRTGSFLIYEQYF. The DNA for the CDR3 is TGTGCCAGCAGCTTAGTAAGGACAGGGTCTTTTCTCATCTACGAGCAGTACTTC.